The source of this T cell receptor beta chain is a study of OX40 agonist ivuxolimab in advanced cancers. Study overall: Allowance was made for prior anti-PD-1, anti-PD-L1 or anti-CTLA-4 therapy, and 40% had some.

With respect to this clone: The antigen remains unidentified.

A history of autoimmune disease or systemic immunosuppression excluded patients. V dropped 1 base and J dropped 7 bases, with 9 bases sitting between them. Germline V gene lookup returns CDR1 SGHTS and CDR2 YDEGEE. CDR3 length: 13 residues. Profiling relied on immunoSEQ multiplex PCR, and the TCRdb table lists in-frame clones only, not all of them. The sample has under 45,000 clones, more than 80% seen once. Study results and limitations: Among patients with partial responses at 0.1-3.0 mg/kg, clonal expansion was among the lowest. Researchers report that CD8+ T cells had, on average, more expanded clones than CD4+.

The chain joins TRBV5-8 to TRBJ1-5; D is unresolved. The receptor was derived from an adult with an advanced solid tumor such as melanoma, head and neck, liver or kidney cancer. Sequenced material: CD4+ or CD8+ T cells sorted from blood, taken in a trial of the OX40 agonist ivuxolimab. The CDR3 nucleotides are TGTGCCAGCAGCTTGCTGGGTGGACAGCCCCAGCATTTT. This codes for CASSLLGGQPQHF.